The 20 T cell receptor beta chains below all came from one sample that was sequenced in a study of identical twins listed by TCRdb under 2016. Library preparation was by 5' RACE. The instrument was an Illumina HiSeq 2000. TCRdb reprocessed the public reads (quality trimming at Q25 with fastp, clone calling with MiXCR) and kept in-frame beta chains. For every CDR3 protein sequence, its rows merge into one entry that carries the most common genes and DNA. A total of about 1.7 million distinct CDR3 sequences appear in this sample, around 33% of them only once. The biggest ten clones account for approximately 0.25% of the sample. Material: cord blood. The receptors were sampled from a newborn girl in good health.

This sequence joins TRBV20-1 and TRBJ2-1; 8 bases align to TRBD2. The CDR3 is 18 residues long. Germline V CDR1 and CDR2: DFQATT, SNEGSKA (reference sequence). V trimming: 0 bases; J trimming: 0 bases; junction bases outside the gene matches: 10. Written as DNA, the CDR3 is TGCAGTGCTAGAGATCTGGGGGGCGGGGGGCACTCCTACAATGAGCAGTTCTTC. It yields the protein CSARDLGGGGHSYNEQFF.

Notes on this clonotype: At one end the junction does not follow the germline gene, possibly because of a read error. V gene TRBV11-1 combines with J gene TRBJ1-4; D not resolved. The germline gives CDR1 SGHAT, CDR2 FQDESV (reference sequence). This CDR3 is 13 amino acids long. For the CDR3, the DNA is TGTGCCAGCAGCCCATCAACTAATGAAAGACTGTTTTTT. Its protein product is CASSPSTNERLFF.

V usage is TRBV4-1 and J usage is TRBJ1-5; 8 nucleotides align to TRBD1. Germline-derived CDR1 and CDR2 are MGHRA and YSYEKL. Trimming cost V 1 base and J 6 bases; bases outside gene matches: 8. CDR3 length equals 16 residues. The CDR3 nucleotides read TGCGCCAGCAGCCAAGTAATGCAGGGGGCCGGTCAGCCCCAGCATTTT. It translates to CASSQVMQGAGQPQHF.

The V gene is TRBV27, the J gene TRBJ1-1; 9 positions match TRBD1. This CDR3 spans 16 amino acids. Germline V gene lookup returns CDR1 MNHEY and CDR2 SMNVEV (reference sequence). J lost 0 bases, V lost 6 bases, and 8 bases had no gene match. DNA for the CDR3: TGTGCCAGCAGCGTCGGACAGGGGCTAATGAACACTGAAGCTTTCTTT. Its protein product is CASSVGQGLMNTEAFF.

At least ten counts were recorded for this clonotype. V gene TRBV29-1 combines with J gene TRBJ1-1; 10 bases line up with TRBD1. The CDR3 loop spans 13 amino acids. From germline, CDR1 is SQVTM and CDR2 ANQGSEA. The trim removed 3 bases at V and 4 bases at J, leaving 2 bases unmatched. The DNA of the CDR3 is TGCAGCGTTGACAGGACAGGGGGCACTGAAGCTTTCTTT. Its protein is CSVDRTGGTEAFF.

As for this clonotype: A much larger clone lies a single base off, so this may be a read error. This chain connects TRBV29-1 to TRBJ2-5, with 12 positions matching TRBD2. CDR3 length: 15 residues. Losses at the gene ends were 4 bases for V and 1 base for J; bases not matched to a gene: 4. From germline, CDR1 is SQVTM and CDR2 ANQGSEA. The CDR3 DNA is TGCAGCGTTGGACTAGCGGGAGCTCGCCAAGAGACCCAGTACTTC. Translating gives CSVGLAGARQETQYF.

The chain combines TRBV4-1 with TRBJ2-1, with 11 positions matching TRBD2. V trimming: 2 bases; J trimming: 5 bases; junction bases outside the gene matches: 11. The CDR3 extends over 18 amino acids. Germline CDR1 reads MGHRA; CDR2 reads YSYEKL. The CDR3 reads CASSQRILAGGPNNEQFF. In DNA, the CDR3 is TGCGCCAGCAGCCAAAGAATCTTAGCGGGGGGGCCCAACAATGAGCAGTTCTTC.

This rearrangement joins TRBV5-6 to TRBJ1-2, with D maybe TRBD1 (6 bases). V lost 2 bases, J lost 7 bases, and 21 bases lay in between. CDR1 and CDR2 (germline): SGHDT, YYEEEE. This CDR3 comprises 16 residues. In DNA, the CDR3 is TGTGCCAGCAGCTTTCGGACACAGGGACCCCGCCTTGGCTACACCTTC. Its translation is CASSFRTQGPRLGYTF.

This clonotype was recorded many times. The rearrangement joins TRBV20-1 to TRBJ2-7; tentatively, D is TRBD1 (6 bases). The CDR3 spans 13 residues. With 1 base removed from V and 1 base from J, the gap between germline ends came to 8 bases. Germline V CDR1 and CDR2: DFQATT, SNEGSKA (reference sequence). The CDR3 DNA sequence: TGCAGTGCTAGAGGGACAGATTCCTACGAGCAGTACTTC. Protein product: CSARGTDSYEQYF.

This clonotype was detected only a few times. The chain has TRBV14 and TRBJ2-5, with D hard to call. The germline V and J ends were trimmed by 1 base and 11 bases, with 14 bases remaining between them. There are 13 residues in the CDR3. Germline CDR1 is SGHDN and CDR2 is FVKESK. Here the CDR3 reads CASSQVPGFGQYF. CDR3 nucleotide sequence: TGTGCCAGCAGCCAAGTGCCCGGTTTCGGGCAGTACTTC.

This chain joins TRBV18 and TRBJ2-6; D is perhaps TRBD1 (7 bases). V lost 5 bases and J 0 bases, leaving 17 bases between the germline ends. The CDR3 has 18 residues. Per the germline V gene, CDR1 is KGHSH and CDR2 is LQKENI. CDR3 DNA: TGTGCCAGCTCATGGCGGGACAGTTCCCTCTCTGGGGCCAACGTCCTGACTTTC. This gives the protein CASSWRDSSLSGANVLTF.

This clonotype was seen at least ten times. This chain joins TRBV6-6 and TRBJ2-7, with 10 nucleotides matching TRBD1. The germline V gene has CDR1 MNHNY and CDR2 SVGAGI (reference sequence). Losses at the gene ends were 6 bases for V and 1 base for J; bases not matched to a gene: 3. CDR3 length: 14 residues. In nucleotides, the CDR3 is TGTGCCAGCAGACGACAGGGGGCATCCTACGAGCAGTACTTC. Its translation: CASRRQGASYEQYF.

CDR3 in amino acids: CAIRTTGNTEAFF. The DNA of the CDR3 is TGTGCCATCAGGACCACAGGGAACACTGAAGCTTTCTTT. The V and J genes are TRBV10-3 and TRBJ1-1; D may be TRBD1 (5 bases). Germline V gene sequence: CDR1 ENHRY, CDR2 SYGVKD. The CDR3 is 13 residues long. Trimming took off 6 bases at V and 1 base at J, with 9 bases between the two ends.

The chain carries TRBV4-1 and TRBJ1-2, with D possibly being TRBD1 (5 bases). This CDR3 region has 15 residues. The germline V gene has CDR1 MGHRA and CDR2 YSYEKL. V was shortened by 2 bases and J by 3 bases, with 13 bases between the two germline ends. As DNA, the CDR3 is TGCGCCAGCAGCCAACCTACCGACAGAGACTATGGCTACACCTTC. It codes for CASSQPTDRDYGYTF.

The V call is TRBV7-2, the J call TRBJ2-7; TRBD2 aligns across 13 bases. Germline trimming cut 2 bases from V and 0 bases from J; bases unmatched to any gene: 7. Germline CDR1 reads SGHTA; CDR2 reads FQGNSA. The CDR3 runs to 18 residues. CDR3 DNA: TGTGCCAGCAGCTTAAGGATGGGGACTAGCGGGACCTCCTACGAGCAGTACTTC. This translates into CASSLRMGTSGTSYEQYF.

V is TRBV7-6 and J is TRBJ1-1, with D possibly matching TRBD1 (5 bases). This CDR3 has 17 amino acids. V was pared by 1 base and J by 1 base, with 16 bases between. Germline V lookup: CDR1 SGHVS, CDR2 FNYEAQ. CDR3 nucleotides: TGTGCCAGCAGCTTAGGGAGTCGGGGCAGGACGAACACTGAAGCTTTCTTT. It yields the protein CASSLGSRGRTNTEAFF.

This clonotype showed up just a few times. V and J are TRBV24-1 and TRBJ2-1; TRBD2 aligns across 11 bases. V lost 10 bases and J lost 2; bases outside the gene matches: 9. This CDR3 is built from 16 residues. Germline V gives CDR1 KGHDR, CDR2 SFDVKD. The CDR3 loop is CATGLADLMPYNEQFF. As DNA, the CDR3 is TGTGCCACGGGACTAGCGGACTTAATGCCCTACAATGAGCAGTTCTTC.

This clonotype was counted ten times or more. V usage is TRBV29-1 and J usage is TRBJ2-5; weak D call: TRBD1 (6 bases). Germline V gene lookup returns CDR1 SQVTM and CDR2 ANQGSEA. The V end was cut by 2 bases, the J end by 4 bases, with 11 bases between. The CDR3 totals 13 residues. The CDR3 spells CSVERSTGETQYF. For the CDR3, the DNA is TGCAGCGTTGAAAGGTCGACAGGAGAGACCCAGTACTTC.

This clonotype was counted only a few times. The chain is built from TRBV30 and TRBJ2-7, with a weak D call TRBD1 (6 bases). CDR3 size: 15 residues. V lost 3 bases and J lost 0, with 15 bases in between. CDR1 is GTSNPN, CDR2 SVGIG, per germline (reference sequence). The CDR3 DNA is TGTGCCTGGAGGAATACCGGGACAAACTCCTACGAGCAGTACTTC. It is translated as CAWRNTGTNSYEQYF.

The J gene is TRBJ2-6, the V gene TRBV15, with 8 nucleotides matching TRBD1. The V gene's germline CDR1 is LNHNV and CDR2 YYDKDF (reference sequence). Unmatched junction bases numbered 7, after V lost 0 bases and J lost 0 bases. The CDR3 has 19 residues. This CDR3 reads CATSRDAGQESSGANVLTF. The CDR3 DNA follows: TGTGCCACCAGCAGAGATGCGGGACAGGAGAGCTCTGGGGCCAACGTCCTGACTTTC.